This entry lists 2 T cell receptor beta chains sequenced from one sample in a study of cytomegalovirus exposure and HLA in healthy donors. Researchers ran the PCR with 60 Vbeta and 13 Jbeta primers. TCRdb's table, derived via immunoSEQ multiplex PCR, lists solely in-frame clones and lacks some. The sample lists roughly 150,000 clones; 80% to 85% were seen once. The sample comprised PBMCs. The receptors come from a woman between 18 and 30 years old in good health and CMV-seronegative.

V and J are TRBV28 and TRBJ1-2; a weak D match, TRBD1 (6 bases). CDR3 size: 18 residues. V dropped 5 bases and J dropped 3 bases, with 25 bases sitting between them. The germline V gene has CDR1 MDHEN and CDR2 SYDVKM. The CDR3 sequence: CASSPTRHPRDNHYGYTF. The CDR3 region has the DNA TGTGCCAGCAGTCCCACTCGGCATCCCCGGGACAACCACTATGGCTACACCTTC.

The chain couples TRBV6-5 to TRBJ1-2; maybe TRBD1 (6 bases). The germline CDR1 and CDR2 sequences are MNHEY and SVGAGI. Trimming stripped 9 bases from V and 5 bases from J, with 16 bases between. The CDR3 spans 13 residues. The DNA of the CDR3 is TGTGCCAGTTCTCCGGGAGGGGGATATGGCTACACCTTC. Translation gives CASSPGGGYGYTF.